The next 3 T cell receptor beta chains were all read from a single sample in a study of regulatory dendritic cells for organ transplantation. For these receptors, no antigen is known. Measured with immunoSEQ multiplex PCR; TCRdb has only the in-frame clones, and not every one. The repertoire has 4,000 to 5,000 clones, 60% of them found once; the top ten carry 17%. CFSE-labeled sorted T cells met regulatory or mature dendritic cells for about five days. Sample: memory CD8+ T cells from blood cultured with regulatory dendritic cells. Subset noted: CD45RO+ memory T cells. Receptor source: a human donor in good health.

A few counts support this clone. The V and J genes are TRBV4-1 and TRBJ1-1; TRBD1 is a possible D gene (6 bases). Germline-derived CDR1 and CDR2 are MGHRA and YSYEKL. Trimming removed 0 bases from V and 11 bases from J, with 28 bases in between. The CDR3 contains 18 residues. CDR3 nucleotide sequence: TGCGCCAGCAGCCAAGATGTAACAGGGAAAAGAGGTAATTTTGGGGCTTTCTTT. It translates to CASSQDVTGKRGNFGAFF.

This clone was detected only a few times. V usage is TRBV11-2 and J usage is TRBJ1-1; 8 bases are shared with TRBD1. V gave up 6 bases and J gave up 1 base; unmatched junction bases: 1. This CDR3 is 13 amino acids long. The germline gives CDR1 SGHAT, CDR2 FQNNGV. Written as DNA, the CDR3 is TGTGCCAGCAGTGACAGGGGGAACACTGAAGCTTTCTTT. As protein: CASSDRGNTEAFF. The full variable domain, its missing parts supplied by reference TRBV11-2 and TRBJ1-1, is EAGVAQSPRYKIIEKRQSVAFWCNPISGHATLYWYQQILGQGPKLLIQFQNNGVVDDSQLPKDRFSAERLKGVDSTLKIQPAKLEDSAVYLCASSDRGNTEAFFGQGTRLTVV.

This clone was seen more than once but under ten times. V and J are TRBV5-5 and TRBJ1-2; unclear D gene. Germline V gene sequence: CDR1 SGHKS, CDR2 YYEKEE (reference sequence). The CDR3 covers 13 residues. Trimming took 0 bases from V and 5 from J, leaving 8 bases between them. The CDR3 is CASSLVPRYGYTF. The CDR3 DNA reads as TGTGCCAGCAGCTTGGTCCCCCGTTATGGCTACACCTTC. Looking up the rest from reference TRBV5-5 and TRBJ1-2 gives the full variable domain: DAGVTQSPTHLIKTRGQQVTLRCSPISGHKSVSWYQQVLGQGPQFIFQYYEKEERGRGNFPDRFSARQFPNYSSELNVNALLLGDSALYLCASSLVPRYGYTFGSGTRLTVV.